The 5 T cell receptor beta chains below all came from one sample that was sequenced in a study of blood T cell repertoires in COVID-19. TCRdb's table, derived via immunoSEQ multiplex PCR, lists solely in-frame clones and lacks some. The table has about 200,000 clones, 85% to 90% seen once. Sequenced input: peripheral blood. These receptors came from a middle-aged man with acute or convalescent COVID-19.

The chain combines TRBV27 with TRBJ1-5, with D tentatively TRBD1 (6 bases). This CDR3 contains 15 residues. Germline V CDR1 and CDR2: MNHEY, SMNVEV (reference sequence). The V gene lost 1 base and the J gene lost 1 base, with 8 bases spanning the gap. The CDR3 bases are TGTGCCAGCAGTTTATTGGGGGCCAGCAATCAGCCCCAGCATTTT. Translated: CASSLLGASNQPQHF.

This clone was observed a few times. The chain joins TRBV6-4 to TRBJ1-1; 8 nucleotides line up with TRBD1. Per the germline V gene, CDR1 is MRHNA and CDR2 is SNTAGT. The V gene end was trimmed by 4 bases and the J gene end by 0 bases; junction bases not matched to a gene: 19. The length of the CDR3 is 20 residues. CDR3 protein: CASSGATGVASPLMNTEAFF. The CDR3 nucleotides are TGTGCCAGCAGTGGCGCGACAGGGGTTGCAAGCCCGCTTATGAACACTGAAGCTTTCTTT.

The CDR3 DNA follows: TGTGCCAGCAGCTCCCCAGCGGGGGCGTGGGATACGCAGTATTTT. This encodes CASSSPAGAWDTQYF. V gene TRBV5-4 combines with J gene TRBJ2-3; 8 bases are shared with TRBD2. CDR1 is SGHNT and CDR2 is YYREEE in the germline V gene (reference sequence). J was trimmed by 6 bases and V by 3 bases; bases with no gene match: 9. This CDR3 is 15 amino acids long. The complete variable domain, with remaining parts taken from reference TRBV5-4 and TRBJ2-3, reads ETGVTQSPTHLIKTRGQQVTLRCSSQSGHNTVSWYQQALGQGPQFIFQYYREEENGRGNFPPRFSGLQFPNYSSELNVNALELDDSALYLCASSSPAGAWDTQYFGPGTRLTVL.

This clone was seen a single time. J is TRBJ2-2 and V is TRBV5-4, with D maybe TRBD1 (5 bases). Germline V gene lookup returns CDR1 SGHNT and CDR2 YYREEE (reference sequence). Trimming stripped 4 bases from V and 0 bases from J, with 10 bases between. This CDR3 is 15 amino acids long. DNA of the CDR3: TGTGCCAGCAGCCGACAGCCGACGAACACCGGGGAGCTGTTTTTT. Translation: CASSRQPTNTGELFF.

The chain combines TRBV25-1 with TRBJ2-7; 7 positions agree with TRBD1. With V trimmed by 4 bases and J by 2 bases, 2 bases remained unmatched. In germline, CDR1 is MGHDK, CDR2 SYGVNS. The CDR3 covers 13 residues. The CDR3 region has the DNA TGTGCCAGCAGTGTGACAGGGACCTACGAGCAGTACTTC. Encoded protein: CASSVTGTYEQYF.